This record concerns one T cell receptor (beta chain) sequence. Other DNA variants within this sample encode the same CDR3. Methods used by the authors: Nucleated cell number was recorded as an estimate derived from reference gene primer amplification. The assay was immunoSEQ multiplex PCR, and TCRdb's table has in-frame clones only and misses some. The V and J calls and the clone size are those of that table, but D and trimming were determined from the DNA. The repertoire has some 350,000 clones, nearly 90% of them found once; the top ten carry roughly 6.8%. CDR3 length: 16 residues. With V trimmed by 5 bases and J by 1 base, 2 bases remained unmatched. Germline lookup yields CDR1 SGHTA and CDR2 FQGTGA. This specimen comes from a study of blood T cell repertoires in COVID-19. Study-wide context: Samples representing acute and convalescent COVID-19 were sourced from the United States, Italy and Spain. PBMCs, B-cell-depleted T cells, or T cells were the source of the cDNA or gDNA that made up the material.

Sequenced: peripheral blood. The TCR sequence derives from a man aged 18 to 29 with active or convalescent COVID-19. The J gene is TRBJ2-1, the V gene TRBV7-3; 13 bases are a match to TRBD2. This CDR3 reads CASSQLAGGSYNEQFF. For the CDR3, the DNA is TGTGCCAGCAGCCAACTAGCGGGGGGGTCCTACAATGAGCAGTTCTTC.